This TCR beta chain was documented in a study of cytomegalovirus exposure and HLA in healthy donors. On the study more broadly: The Caucasian-associated ancestry cluster held roughly 80% of some 420 genotyped donors. Study-wide points: Many donors shared some public TCRs, even though most TCR sequences were rare. The study reported that TCR beta sequences accurately predicted HLA-A and HLA-B alleles in most subjects.

Turning to this clone: The antigen is unknown.

In the PCR, 60 Vbeta and 13 Jbeta primers were used. Profiled with immunoSEQ multiplex PCR; TCRdb holds only in-frame clones, not every one. Seen here are 100,000 to 120,000 clones, over 65% observed once, and the top ten hold 10% to 15%. This CDR3 has 14 amino acids. Per germline, CDR1 SGHRS and CDR2 YFSETQ. The J segment lost 8 bases and the V segment lost 4 bases, leaving 6 bases of the junction unmatched. Sequencing was performed on PBMCs. The chain combines TRBV5-1 with TRBJ2-1; the match to TRBD1 covers 10 bases. The sequence derives from a man between 25 and 39 years old in good health and CMV-seropositive. This chain's CDR3 is CASSPGTGVDEQFF. The DNA for the CDR3 is TGCGCCAGCAGCCCCGGGACAGGGGTTGATGAGCAGTTCTTC.